One and the same sample provided the 21 T cell receptor beta chains below, sequenced in a study of T cell clonotyping in hematopoietic cell transplantation. The data were produced by immunoSEQ multiplex PCR, yet TCRdb's version contains in-frame clones alone and is incomplete. This table holds about 36,000 clones, 90% to 95% found once. Sample time point: recipient sample about 28 days before transplant, after cytoreduction. The sequencing used peripheral blood mononuclear cells, collected before stem cell transplant. The source of these receptors is a man between 35 and 55 years old with chronic myeloid leukemia. Some clones in this sample may be carry-over from other donors' samples.

This clone was seen once. This rearrangement joins TRBV4-2 to TRBJ1-4; TRBD1 might be the D (5 bases). With 0 bases removed from V and 5 bases from J, the gap between germline ends came to 16 bases. The CDR3 runs 17 residues. Per the germline V gene, CDR1 is LGHNA and CDR2 is YNFKEQ. CDR3 amino acids: CASSQDRQGAGNEKLFF. DNA for the CDR3: TGTGCCAGCAGCCAAGATAGGCAGGGTGCAGGGAATGAAAAACTGTTTTTT.

This rearrangement joins TRBV6-6 to TRBJ2-2; TRBD2 agrees at 12 bases. V gave up 6 bases and J gave up 4 bases; unmatched junction bases: 3. Germline V gene sequence: CDR1 MNHNY, CDR2 SVGAGI (reference sequence). The CDR3 runs 15 residues. The CDR3 loop is CASSLTSGSTGELFF. CDR3 coding DNA: TGTGCCAGCAGCCTGACTAGCGGGAGCACCGGGGAGCTGTTTTTT.

This rearrangement joins TRBV5-1 to TRBJ2-7; TRBD1 agrees at 9 bases. Germline CDR1 SGHRS, CDR2 YFSETQ. Trimming cost V 4 bases and J 6 bases; bases outside gene matches: 11. This CDR3 comprises 15 residues. The CDR3 sequence: CASSAAGTGNGEQYF. In nucleotides, the CDR3 is TGCGCCAGCAGCGCAGCCGGGACAGGGAACGGCGAGCAGTACTTC.

The V and J genes are TRBV19 and TRBJ1-5; 7 nucleotides agree with TRBD1. Germline CDR1 is LNHDA and CDR2 is SQIVND (reference sequence). The trim removed 5 bases at V and 6 bases at J, leaving 13 bases unmatched. The CDR3 is 16 amino acids. CDR3 coding DNA: TGTGCCAGTAGTCCCATGAGGGTGAGGGGGCCTCAGCCCCAGCATTTT. This translates into CASSPMRVRGPQPQHF.

V gene TRBV27 combines with J gene TRBJ1-4, with D uncertain. V was pared by 1 base and J by 8 bases, with 17 bases between. From germline, CDR1 is MNHEY and CDR2 SMNVEV (reference sequence). This CDR3 comprises 16 residues. CDR3 protein: CASSLYGGPLSEKLFF. CDR3 bases: TGTGCCAGCAGTTTATATGGAGGACCTCTTTCGGAAAAACTGTTTTTT.

The V and J genes are TRBV7-6 and TRBJ2-1; 8 bases map to TRBD1. Trimming took 3 bases from V and 8 from J; bases not matched to a gene: 6. There are 14 residues in the CDR3. CDR1 is SGHVS, CDR2 FNYEAQ, per germline. The CDR3 nucleotides are TGTGCCAGCAGCTTGCGTGACAGGGGTGATGAGCAGTTCTTC. Translation: CASSLRDRGDEQFF.

The rearrangement joins TRBV18 to TRBJ2-7; 7 nucleotides line up with TRBD1. After removal of 3 bases from V and 2 bases from J, the junction contained 4 bases not matched to a gene. CDR3 length: 14 amino acids. Germline CDR1 reads KGHSH; CDR2 reads LQKENI. The CDR3 loop reads CASSPTGQTYEQYF. In DNA form, the CDR3 reads TGTGCCAGCTCACCGACGGGACAGACCTACGAGCAGTACTTC. Full variable domain (outside the CDR3, taken from reference TRBV18 and TRBJ2-7): NAGVMQNPRHLVRRRGQEARLRCSPMKGHSHVYWYRQLPEEGLKFMVYLQKENIIDESGMPKERFSAEFPKEGPSILRIQQVVRGDSAAYFCASSPTGQTYEQYFGPGTRLTVT.

In this sample, this clone turned up a few times. V gene TRBV11-2 combines with J gene TRBJ2-5; 8 bases line up with TRBD2. The germline V gene encodes CDR1 SGHAT and CDR2 FQNNGV. J lost 1 base, V lost 1 base, and 5 bases had no gene match. This CDR3 contains 16 residues. CDR3 residues: CASSLVTAGAQETQYF. DNA of the CDR3: TGTGCCAGCAGCTTAGTCACAGCGGGGGCCCAAGAGACCCAGTACTTC.

This clone showed up just once. This chain uses TRBV28 with TRBJ1-1; D is possibly TRBD1 (5 bases). Germline V gene sequence: CDR1 MDHEN, CDR2 SYDVKM. V was trimmed by 3 bases and J by 12 bases, leaving 17 bases between them. The CDR3 length is 13 residues. The CDR3 sequence is CASSFGSQGRPFF. Written as DNA, the CDR3 is TGTGCCAGCAGTTTCGGATCGCAGGGAAGGCCTTTCTTT.

The V and J genes are TRBV4-1 and TRBJ1-5, with D perhaps matching TRBD1 (5 bases). Germline-derived CDR1 and CDR2 are MGHRA and YSYEKL. The CDR3 extends over 15 amino acids. V was cut by 1 base and J by 7 bases, with 14 bases left in between. The CDR3 sequence is CASSQGAGFRQPQHF. In DNA, the CDR3 is TGCGCCAGCAGCCAAGGGGCAGGGTTTAGGCAGCCCCAGCATTTT.

The chain employs TRBV28 and TRBJ1-5; D perhaps matches TRBD1 (5 bases). V was shortened by 2 bases and J by 7 bases, with 12 bases between the two germline ends. The CDR3 totals 14 residues. Germline V lookup: CDR1 MDHEN, CDR2 SYDVKM. The CDR3 here is CASSLGAGRQPQHF. The CDR3 nucleotides read TGTGCCAGCAGTTTAGGGGCAGGGAGGCAGCCCCAGCATTTT.

This chain connects TRBV7-6 to TRBJ2-2, with D perhaps matching TRBD1 (6 bases). This CDR3 has 14 residues. V was trimmed by 3 bases and J by 4 bases, leaving 9 bases between them. Germline CDR1 is SGHVS and CDR2 is FNYEAQ. CDR3 sequence: CASSLGRGTGELFF. CDR3 coding DNA: TGTGCCAGCAGCTTGGGCAGGGGCACCGGGGAGCTGTTTTTT.

This CDR3 is CASTPQGNTEAFF. CDR3 in DNA: TGTGCCAGCACTCCACAGGGTAACACTGAAGCTTTCTTT. V usage is TRBV6-6 and J usage is TRBJ1-1; perhaps TRBD1 as D (6 bases). Germline values: CDR1 MNHNY, CDR2 SVGAGI (reference sequence). The length of the CDR3 is 13 residues. Deletions cut 7 bases from V and 2 bases from J, with 11 bases between.

This rearrangement joins TRBV27 to TRBJ1-1, with a possible D match to TRBD1 (6 bases). The CDR3 runs 16 residues. With 5 bases removed from V and 0 bases from J, the gap between germline ends came to 16 bases. CDR1 is MNHEY and CDR2 is SMNVEV in the germline V gene (reference sequence). The DNA of the CDR3 is TGTGCCAGCAGTCCCCGTTGGACAGACATGAACACTGAAGCTTTCTTT. Its translation is CASSPRWTDMNTEAFF.

The chain recombines TRBV5-8 with TRBJ2-7; 7 positions match TRBD1. Germline values: CDR1 SGHTS, CDR2 YDEGEE. J gave up 3 bases and V 4 bases, and 1 base lay outside the gene matches. CDR3 length: 12 amino acids. In nucleotides, the CDR3 is TGTGCCAGCAGCCGGACAGGCTACGAGCAGTACTTC. Residues: CASSRTGYEQYF. The whole variable domain, remainder taken from reference TRBV5-8 and TRBJ2-7, is EAGVTQSPTHLIKTRGQQATLRCSPISGHTSVYWYQQALGLGLQFLLWYDEGEERNRGNFPPRFSGRQFPNYSSELNVNALELEDSALYLCASSRTGYEQYFGPGTRLTVT.

This chain uses TRBV19 with TRBJ1-1; TRBD1 agrees at 9 bases. Germline V gene data show CDR1 as LNHDA and CDR2 as SQIVND (reference sequence). V shed 7 bases, J shed 0 bases, and the junction held 3 bases outside the gene matches. The CDR3 covers 14 residues. The CDR3 coding sequence is TGTGCCAGTATAAGGACAGGGGTGAACACTGAAGCTTTCTTT. Its protein is CASIRTGVNTEAFF.

This clone has a handful of counts. The chain couples TRBV6-5 to TRBJ1-2; D is possibly TRBD1 (5 bases). Trimming took off 8 bases at V and 8 bases at J, with 21 bases between the two ends. From germline, CDR1 is MNHEY and CDR2 SVGAGI. The CDR3 is 14 amino acids. CDR3 region: CASLPQGRVKGYTF. CDR3 DNA sequence: TGTGCCAGCCTTCCTCAGGGCAGGGTGAAAGGCTACACCTTC.

The chain employs TRBV27 and TRBJ2-1; D remains unclear. V gave up 6 bases and J gave up 2 bases, with 14 bases separating them. The germline CDR1 and CDR2 sequences are MNHEY and SMNVEV (reference sequence). The CDR3 runs to 15 residues. CDR3 in amino acids: CASRRDLTTYNEQFF. CDR3 coding DNA: TGTGCCAGCAGAAGAGACCTAACCACCTACAATGAGCAGTTCTTC.

This chain uses TRBV6-1 with TRBJ1-5; D not resolved. Germline V gene lookup returns CDR1 MNHNS and CDR2 SASEGT. V was cut by 4 bases and J by 5 bases, with 9 bases left in between. The CDR3 length is 13 residues. CDR3 DNA: TGTGCCAGCAGTGTGAACCTTGATCAGCCCCAGCATTTT. Residues: CASSVNLDQPQHF.

The chain has TRBV30 and TRBJ1-4; D gene unclear. The germline gives CDR1 GTSNPN, CDR2 SVGIG (reference sequence). Trimming left V 5 bases short and J 4 bases short, with 8 bases between. The CDR3 is 12 residues long. The CDR3 bases are TGTGCCTGGGGGCCATTTAATGAAAAACTGTTTTTT. Amino acids: CAWGPFNEKLFF.

The chain couples TRBV7-8 to TRBJ2-2; 7 positions agree with TRBD1. The CDR3 length is 14 residues. After removal of 6 bases from V and 7 bases from J, the junction contained 8 bases not matched to a gene. The germline V gene has CDR1 SGHVS and CDR2 FQNEAQ. The CDR3 spells CASRPLRGNGELFF. In nucleotides, the CDR3 is TGTGCCAGCAGGCCACTCAGGGGGAACGGGGAGCTGTTTTTT.